A single sample is the source of the 22 T cell receptor beta chains below, sequenced in a study of B cell selection in AIRE deficiency. The assay was immunoSEQ multiplex PCR, and TCRdb's table has in-frame clones only and misses some. Here the sample spans 20,000 to 25,000 clones, around 97% being singletons. Sorting defined conventional CD4 T cells as CD4+CD127+. The sequenced material came from conventional CD4+ T cells sorted from PBMCs. The receptors shown here come from a human donor with AIRE deficiency.

The chain employs TRBV5-1 and TRBJ2-3, with D unresolved. V lost 4 bases, J lost 2 bases, and 8 bases lay in between. The CDR3 covers 13 residues. Germline loops: CDR1 SGHRS, CDR2 YFSETQ. CDR3: CASSPTDTDTQYF. The DNA for the CDR3 is TGCGCCAGCAGCCCAACAGACACAGATACGCAGTATTTT.

This clone has only a few counts. The rearrangement joins TRBV14 to TRBJ2-6; tentative D call: TRBD1 (5 bases). CDR1 is SGHDN and CDR2 is FVKESK in the germline V gene. Deletions cut 4 bases from V and 2 bases from J, with 9 bases between. This CDR3 is 15 amino acids long. CDR3 sequence (DNA): TGTGCCAGCAGCCCCCAGGGTACTGGGGCCAACGTCCTGACTTTC. As protein: CASSPQGTGANVLTF.

The chain employs TRBV10-1 and TRBJ2-5; D unclear. Germline CDR1 and CDR2: WNHNN and SYGVQD (reference sequence). Trimming pared 1 base from V and 3 bases from J, leaving 12 bases between. The CDR3 extends over 15 amino acids. CDR3 nucleotide sequence: TGCGCCAGCAGTGAGTTAGGTTCCCGAAAAGAGACCCAGTACTTC. This sequence encodes CASSELGSRKETQYF.

This clone has only one observation. The chain carries TRBV19 and TRBJ2-7, with 11 bases that match TRBD1. The CDR3 loop spans 17 amino acids. Germline CDR1 is LNHDA and CDR2 is SQIVND (reference sequence). The J segment lost 2 bases and the V segment lost 5 bases, leaving 11 bases of the junction unmatched. The CDR3 DNA reads as TGTGCCAGTAGTTCACGGGACAGGGGGTCGGGCCCCTACGAGCAGTACTTC. It encodes CASSSRDRGSGPYEQYF. Using reference TRBV19 and TRBJ2-7 for the parts outside the CDR3, the full variable domain is DGGITQSPKYLFRKEGQNVTLSCEQNLNHDAMYWYRQDPGQGLRLIYYSQIVNDFQKGDIAEGYSVSREKKESFPLTVTSAQKNPTAFYLCASSSRDRGSGPYEQYFGPGTRLTVT.

The chain links TRBV6-5 to TRBJ2-5, with a tentative D call TRBD1 (6 bases). Trimming pared 1 base from V and 7 bases from J, leaving 16 bases between. CDR1 is MNHEY, CDR2 SVGAGI, per germline. The CDR3 is 15 amino acids. The CDR3 DNA is TGTGCCAGCAGTTACTTTTACAGGGTCGGAGGGACCCAGTACTTC. This sequence encodes CASSYFYRVGGTQYF.

V is TRBV4-2 and J is TRBJ2-3; 7 nucleotides agree with TRBD1. With 4 bases clipped from V and 3 bases from J, the junction kept 7 bases outside the gene matches. Germline-derived CDR1 and CDR2 are LGHNA and YNFKEQ. This CDR3 region has 15 residues. CDR3 coding DNA: TGTGCCAGCAGCCGTGCCGGGACAGAGACAGATACGCAGTATTTT. Translation gives CASSRAGTETDTQYF.

This sequence joins TRBV6-6 and TRBJ2-3; tentatively, D is TRBD1 (5 bases). Trimming shortened V by 8 bases and J by 4 bases, and 16 bases separated the two germline ends. This CDR3 contains 14 residues. CDR1 MNHNY and CDR2 SVGAGI come from the germline V gene (reference sequence). CDR3 DNA sequence: TGTGCCAGCCTGGGGCGACGGTTTGCAGATACGCAGTATTTT. Amino acid sequence: CASLGRRFADTQYF.

The chain combines TRBV2 with TRBJ1-1, with D perhaps TRBD1 (5 bases). Trimming removed 3 bases at V and 4 bases at J, with 9 bases between. Germline CDR1 and CDR2: SNHLY and FYNNEI. The CDR3 has 13 residues. The CDR3 loop is CASSDGGSTEAFF. CDR3 bases: TGTGCCAGCAGTGATGGGGGGAGCACTGAAGCTTTCTTT.

This chain links TRBV30 with TRBJ2-7; D is perhaps TRBD1 or TRBD2 (5 bases each). Germline assignment: CDR1 GTSNPN and CDR2 SVGIG (reference sequence). The CDR3 is 13 amino acids. Between the trimmed V and J ends, which lost 7 bases and 5 bases, there was a span of 18 bases. DNA for the CDR3: TGTGCCTCGTCTCGGGACCGAGGGAACGAGCAGTACTTC. Protein product: CASSRDRGNEQYF.

The chain couples TRBV6-5 to TRBJ2-1, with TRBD1 matching over 7 bases. CDR3 length: 13 residues. Unmatched junction bases numbered 8, after V lost 7 bases and J lost 8 bases. The germline V gene encodes CDR1 MNHEY and CDR2 SVGAGI. Here the CDR3 reads CASTARGGHEQFF. The CDR3 DNA reads TGTGCCAGCACCGCTCGAGGGGGCCATGAGCAGTTCTTC.

The CDR3 DNA is TGTGCCAGCAGCTTGGGGCAGGCCCAGTACTTC. This gives the protein CASSLGQAQYF. The rearrangement joins TRBV5-6 to TRBJ2-5; D gene ambiguous. V was cut by 0 bases and J by 9 bases, with 6 bases left in between. Per germline, CDR1 SGHDT and CDR2 YYEEEE. The CDR3 covers 11 residues.

The V gene is TRBV2, the J gene TRBJ1-5; D is unclear. V was clipped by 3 bases and J by 7 bases, with 10 bases between them. The CDR3 runs to 13 residues. Germline CDR1 is SNHLY and CDR2 is FYNNEI. In nucleotides, the CDR3 is TGTGCCAGCAGTGAGGATCCGAGACAGCCCCAGCATTTT. Translating it yields CASSEDPRQPQHF.

This sequence joins TRBV4-3 and TRBJ2-1; the match to TRBD2 covers 8 bases. In germline, CDR1 is LGHNA, CDR2 YSLEER. Trimming at V came to 0 bases and at J to 0 bases, leaving 4 bases not matched to a gene. The CDR3 has 17 amino acids. The CDR3: CASSQERLANSYNEQFF. As DNA, the CDR3 is TGCGCCAGCAGCCAAGAACGACTAGCGAACTCCTACAATGAGCAGTTCTTC.

V and J are TRBV2 and TRBJ1-4, with D perhaps matching TRBD1 (6 bases). Trimming shortened V by 3 bases and J by 5 bases, and 7 bases separated the two germline ends. The CDR3 length is 13 residues. Germline lookup yields CDR1 SNHLY and CDR2 FYNNEI. The DNA of the CDR3 is TGTGCCAGCAGTGACGACAGGAATGAAAAACTGTTTTTT. This translates into CASSDDRNEKLFF.

V is TRBV7-2 and J is TRBJ2-5, with 7 bases lining up with TRBD2. This CDR3 contains 15 residues. V shed 3 bases, J shed 5 bases, and the junction held 9 bases outside the gene matches. The V gene's germline CDR1 is SGHTA and CDR2 FQGNSA. The CDR3 nucleotides read TGTGCCAGCAGCTTTGAACTAGCGAGGCGGGAGACCCAGTACTTC. This encodes CASSFELARRETQYF. The full variable domain, rest sourced from reference TRBV7-2 and TRBJ2-5, is GAGVSQSPSNKVTEKGKDVELRCDPISGHTALYWYRQSLGQGLEFLIYFQGNSAPDKSGLPSDRFSAERTGGSVSTLTIQRTQQEDSAVYLCASSFELARRETQYFGPGTRLLVL.

The table lists this clone with a count of one. Germline is not matched at one junction end, which may reflect a read error. The chain uses TRBV6-4 and TRBJ1-5, with D maybe TRBD1 (6 bases). Germline V gene sequence: CDR1 MRHNA, CDR2 SNTAGT. This CDR3 has 13 amino acids. The CDR3 DNA is TGTGCCACCAGTCCGGGGGCAGGGCAGCCCCAGCATTTT. Translated, it gives CATSPGAGQPQHF.

The chain employs TRBV11-2 and TRBJ2-1; TRBD1 might be the D (6 bases). Germline loops: CDR1 SGHAT, CDR2 FQNNGV. The CDR3 runs 14 residues. Trimming pared 0 bases from V and 10 bases from J, leaving 13 bases between. In DNA, the CDR3 is TGTGCCAGCAGCTTAGATCGAGAGGACAGAGAGCAGTTCTTC. Its protein is CASSLDREDREQFF.

The rearrangement joins TRBV18 to TRBJ2-3; D call uncertain. CDR3 length: 10 residues. The V gene's germline CDR1 is KGHSH and CDR2 LQKENI. The V and J ends lost 6 bases and 2 bases respectively, with 0 bases between them. The DNA of the CDR3 is TGTGCCAGCTCCACAGATACGCAGTATTTT. Its protein is CASSTDTQYF.

The chain carries TRBV9 and TRBJ2-5; 7 bases fit TRBD1. The ends lost 4 bases at V and 8 bases at J; junction bases unmatched: 11. This CDR3 has 14 amino acids. Germline V gene data show CDR1 as SGDLS and CDR2 as YYNGEE. CDR3 nucleotide sequence: TGTGCCAGCAGCACAGGGGTTACTAAGGGAACCCAGTACTTC. This encodes CASSTGVTKGTQYF.

The chain recombines TRBV7-8 with TRBJ2-7; 7 bases align to TRBD1. Unmatched junction bases numbered 3, after V lost 0 bases and J lost 1 base. The CDR3 loop spans 15 amino acids. Germline V gene sequence: CDR1 SGHVS, CDR2 FQNEAQ. This CDR3 is CASSLAPTGSYEQYF. DNA of the CDR3: TGTGCCAGCAGCTTAGCCCCGACAGGGTCCTACGAGCAGTACTTC.

This clone was recorded only once. This chain uses TRBV30 with TRBJ1-2; D is unresolved. The germline gives CDR1 GTSNPN, CDR2 SVGIG (reference sequence). V was trimmed by 0 bases and J by 8 bases, leaving 10 bases between them. This CDR3 comprises 12 residues. The CDR3 here is CAWSVRSRGYTF. For the CDR3, the DNA is TGTGCCTGGAGTGTACGTTCACGGGGCTACACCTTC. The full variable domain, in which reference TRBV30 and TRBJ1-2 provide the parts outside the CDR3, is SQTIHQWPATLVQPVGSPLSLECTVEGTSNPNLYWYRQAAGRGLQLLFYSVGIGQISSEVPQNLSASRPQDRQFILSSKKLLLSDSGFYLCAWSVRSRGYTFGSGTRLTVV.

The chain combines TRBV28 with TRBJ2-7; D remains unclear. Germline V lookup: CDR1 MDHEN, CDR2 SYDVKM. The CDR3 has 13 amino acids. Deletions cut 5 bases from V and 3 bases from J, with 11 bases between. In DNA form, the CDR3 reads TGTGCCAGCAGTCCTGGACCGAACTACGAGCAGTACTTC. Amino acid sequence: CASSPGPNYEQYF.